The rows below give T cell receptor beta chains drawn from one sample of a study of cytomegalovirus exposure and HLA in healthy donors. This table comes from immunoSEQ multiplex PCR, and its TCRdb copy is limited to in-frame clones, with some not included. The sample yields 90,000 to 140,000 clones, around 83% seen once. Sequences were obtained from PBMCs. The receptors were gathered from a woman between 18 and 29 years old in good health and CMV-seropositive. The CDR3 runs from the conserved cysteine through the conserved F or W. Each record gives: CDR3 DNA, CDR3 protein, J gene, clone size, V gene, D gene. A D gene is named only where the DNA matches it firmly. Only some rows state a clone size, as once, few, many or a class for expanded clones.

TGCGCCAGCAGCCCGGGAGGCTTGGGCCCCCAGCATTTT | CASSPGGLGPQHF | TRBJ1-5 | - | TRBV4-1 | -
TGCGCCAGCAGTATGGCAGGCCAAGAGACCCAGTACTTC | CASSMAGQETQYF | TRBJ2-5 | - | TRBV5-1 | -
TGTGCCAGCAGCCCCCCCTCGGGGGAGCAGTACTTC | CASSPPSGEQYF | TRBJ2-7 | - | TRBV4-2 | -
TGCAGCGTTGATGAGGGTGGCTACACCTTC | CSVDEGGYTF | TRBJ1-2 | few | TRBV29-1 | -
TGTGCCAGCAGTGAAGGGACACTGAACACTGAAGCTTTCTTT | CASSEGTLNTEAFF | TRBJ1-1 | - | TRBV2 | -
TGCGCCAGCAGCCCCAACTTCAATCAGCCCCAGCATTTT | CASSPNFNQPQHF | TRBJ1-5 | few | TRBV5-1 | -
TGTGCCAGCAGCCCCCTCCAGGACTCTGGAAACACCATATATTTT | CASSPLQDSGNTIYF | TRBJ1-3 | - | TRBV7-6 | -
TGTGCCAGCAGCTTAGCGGAGACAGGGGCCGTTAACTATGGCTACACCTTC | CASSLAETGAVNYGYTF | TRBJ1-2 | - | TRBV7-9 | TRBD1
TGTGCCAGCAGGGGGCAGGGGGCCAGACAGCCCCAGCATTTT | CASRGQGARQPQHF | TRBJ1-5 | - | TRBV6-1 | TRBD1
TGTGCCAGCAGCTCCGGGACAGGGCGCTACGAGCAGTACTTC | CASSSGTGRYEQYF | TRBJ2-7 | - | TRBV11-2 | TRBD1
TGCGCCAGCTCTGACATCTCTTATAGCAATCAGCCCCAGCATTTT | CASSDISYSNQPQHF | TRBJ1-5 | - | TRBV4-1 | -
TGTGCCAGCAGGGGGAGGGGAGGGTCTGGCTACACCTTC | CASRGRGGSGYTF | TRBJ1-2 | few | TRBV27 | -
TGTGCCAGCAGTGATGAAGCTGGACAGGGGGCGCGAGAGACCCAGTACTTC | CASSDEAGQGARETQYF | TRBJ2-5 | - | TRBV25-1 | TRBD1
TGTGCCAGCAGCCCGAGGGTCTCCTACGAGCAGTACTTC | CASSPRVSYEQYF | TRBJ2-7 | few | TRBV5-5 | -
TGTGCCAGCAGCTATTATCGACAGGCAATTTACTATGGCTACACCTTC | CASSYYRQAIYYGYTF | TRBJ1-2 | - | TRBV5-6 | -
TGTGCCAGCAGCTCGTCCCAGGGGAACACTGAAGCTTTCTTT | CASSSSQGNTEAFF | TRBJ1-1 | - | TRBV13 | -
TGCGCCAGCAGTGACAGTAGCACAGATACGCAGTATTTT | CASSDSSTDTQYF | TRBJ2-3 | - | TRBV5-1 | -
TGTGCCTGCATTTTGGGGGCACAGCAGTTCTTC | CACILGAQQFF | TRBJ2-1 | - | TRBV30 | -
TGTGCCAGCAGCGCGGGGGGTATTGGCGAGCAGTACTTC | CASSAGGIGEQYF | TRBJ2-7 | - | TRBV9 | TRBD2
TGTGCCAGCAGCGCTAAGGGGACAGGGACCACACCCCTCCACTTT | CASSAKGTGTTPLHF | TRBJ1-6 | - | TRBV7-8 | TRBD1
TGTGCCAGCAGGGGACTAGCGGGGAAGGAGCAGTACTTC | CASRGLAGKEQYF | TRBJ2-7 | - | TRBV2 | TRBD2
TGTGCCTGGCTAGCGGGGAAGAGCTCCTACAATGAGCAGTTCTTC | CAWLAGKSSYNEQFF | TRBJ2-1 | - | TRBV30 | TRBD2
TGTGCTAGTGGTTTGGTATTAGCGGGGTCCGCCTACAATGAGCAGTTCTTC | CASGLVLAGSAYNEQFF | TRBJ2-1 | - | TRBV12-5 | TRBD2
TGTGCCAGCAGTTCCAGGGGGCGCTTTTCCGGGGAGCTGTTTTTT | CASSSRGRFSGELFF | TRBJ2-2 | - | TRBV25-1 | TRBD1
TGCAGCGTTCCTTCAGGGGGCACTGAAGCTTTCTTT | CSVPSGGTEAFF | TRBJ1-1 | - | TRBV29-1 | TRBD1
TGTGCCAGCAGCGTAGGCGGGGGCCCCAGTCAGCCCCAGCATTTT | CASSVGGGPSQPQHF | TRBJ1-5 | - | TRBV9 | -
TGTGCCAGCTCCCCGGACAGGGGGCGAGAAGAGCAGTACTTC | CASSPDRGREEQYF | TRBJ2-7 | - | TRBV28 | TRBD1
TGTGCCAGCAGCTTAACTAGCGACAATGAGCAGTTCTTC | CASSLTSDNEQFF | TRBJ2-1 | - | TRBV7-2 | TRBD2
TGCGCCAGCAGCCAAGTGGGCAGGGGTTCACCCCTCCACTTT | CASSQVGRGSPLHF | TRBJ1-6 | few | TRBV4-1 | -
TGTGCCAGCAGCTTGACTAGCGTGCCCTACAATGAGCAGTTCTTC | CASSLTSVPYNEQFF | TRBJ2-1 | - | TRBV5-6 | TRBD2
TGTGCCACCAGCAGGGACCACAGGGGAAGTAACTATGGCTACACCTTC | CATSRDHRGSNYGYTF | TRBJ1-2 | - | TRBV15 | TRBD1
TGTGCCAGCAGCTTGGTAGGGAGAGATGAAAAACTGTTTTTT | CASSLVGRDEKLFF | TRBJ1-4 | - | TRBV5-5 | -
TGTGCCAGCAGTGAACTTGGAGCTTCTAACTATGGCTACACCTTC | CASSELGASNYGYTF | TRBJ1-2 | - | TRBV6-1 | -
TGTGCCAGCAGCCTTTCTGGACAGGGGGCCGGCTATGGCTACACCTTC | CASSLSGQGAGYGYTF | TRBJ1-2 | - | TRBV11-3 | TRBD1
TGTGCCTGGAGGCTCGGTCGGACCTCCGGGGACACTGAAGCTTTCTTT | CAWRLGRTSGDTEAFF | TRBJ1-1 | - | TRBV30 | -
TGTGCCAGCAGCTTACAGGGGGCCCAGAACTATGGCTACACCTTC | CASSLQGAQNYGYTF | TRBJ1-2 | - | TRBV11-3 | TRBD1
TGTGCCAGCAGTCGCCGGAATCAGCCCCAGCATTTT | CASSRRNQPQHF | TRBJ1-5 | - | TRBV6-6 | -
TGTGCCAGCAGTTTTCGCAGGGGAGGGTTTAGTTTAAATCAGCCCCAGCATTTT | CASSFRRGGFSLNQPQHF | TRBJ1-5 | few | TRBV28 | -
TGTGCCAGCAGCAAAGCCGCCTACGAGCAGTACTTC | CASSKAAYEQYF | TRBJ2-7 | - | TRBV21-1 | -
TGTGCCAGCAGTTTTCCGTCCCGGGACAGGGCCGGGTGGTACAGCAGGGATGAAAAACTGTTTTTT | CASSFPSRDRAGWYSRDEKLFF | TRBJ1-4 | - | TRBV28 | TRBD1
TGTGCCATCAGTGAAGTAGCGGGGGTCTACAATGAGCAGTTCTTC | CAISEVAGVYNEQFF | TRBJ2-1 | - | TRBV10-3 | TRBD2
TGCGCCAGCAGACAGGGGTGGTACGAGCAGTACTTC | CASRQGWYEQYF | TRBJ2-7 | few | TRBV5-1 | TRBD1
TGTGCCAGCAGCCCCAGACAGGGGCTGTACGAGCAGTACTTC | CASSPRQGLYEQYF | TRBJ2-7 | - | TRBV9 | TRBD1
TGTGCCAGCAGCCCCGTCCCCACAGGGGGCTCCTACAATGAGCAGTTCTTC | CASSPVPTGGSYNEQFF | TRBJ2-1 | - | TRBV9 | TRBD1
TGTGCCACCAGCAGAAACAGGGTCCCTCCCTACGAGCAGTACTTC | CATSRNRVPPYEQYF | TRBJ2-7 | - | TRBV15 | -
TGTGCCAGCAGCGTGGGTCTACAGGAAGGAATTGGAAACACCATATATTTT | CASSVGLQEGIGNTIYF | TRBJ1-3 | - | TRBV9 | -
TGTGCCAGCAGCCCCAGCCGAGGCACTGAAGCTTTCTTT | CASSPSRGTEAFF | TRBJ1-1 | - | TRBV7-9 | -
TGCGCCAGCAGCCGACTAAGTAACGGGAGGGCCTCCTACGAGCAGTACTTC | CASSRLSNGRASYEQYF | TRBJ2-7 | once | TRBV4-1 | TRBD2
TGTGCCAGCAGTTCCGAGTATGGCTACACCTTC | CASSSEYGYTF | TRBJ1-2 | few | TRBV28 | -
TGTGCCAGCACTCAGGACGGGAGGAATGAGCAGTTCTTC | CASTQDGRNEQFF | TRBJ2-1 | - | TRBV11-2 | TRBD2
TGTGCCAGCAGCTTAGCCGGGACACTGGCAGATACGCAGTATTTT | CASSLAGTLADTQYF | TRBJ2-3 | - | TRBV7-3 | -
TGCGCCAGCAGCTCCTCTAGAGCCTATGGCTACACCTTC | CASSSSRAYGYTF | TRBJ1-2 | - | TRBV5-1 | -
TGTGCCAGCAGTAAGACAGGATTGAACACCGGGGAGCTGTTTTTT | CASSKTGLNTGELFF | TRBJ2-2 | - | TRBV9 | -
TGTGCCAGCTCTCCCCCTTCGGGCAATGAGCAGTTCTTC | CASSPPSGNEQFF | TRBJ2-1 | - | TRBV18 | -